This T cell receptor beta chain was identified during a study of naive and memory T cell subsets. An equimolar mix of two oligonucleotides served as the beta constant-region primer for TRBC1 and TRBC2. The ligated cDNA underwent four PCR rounds using SP2 and nested alpha and beta constant-region primers. A 12-nucleotide UMI and the SP2 primer were added to the cDNA 3' end by oligonucleotide ligation. TCRdb redid the calling of the UMI-ligation and nested PCR reads with MiXCR, one entry per CDR3 protein. The sample includes 130,000 or so distinct CDR3 sequences, over 30% seen only once; the top ten take 0.9%. CD4+ T cell IFNgamma after overnight CMV lysate exposure gave donor CMV status. Germline V CDR1 and CDR2: MNHEY, SVGEGT. There are 15 residues in the CDR3. This clonotype was seen a few times.

Material: central memory CD4+ T cells from blood. The V and J genes are TRBV6-2 or TRBV6-3 and TRBJ2-1; TRBD2 agrees at 8 bases. The TCR sequence derives from a human donor in good health. In DNA, the CDR3 is TGTACCTCATCCCAAGCGGGAGTGGGATACAATGAGCAGTTCTTC. Translation gives CTSSQAGVGYNEQFF.